A single sample gave rise to the 9 T cell receptor beta chains below, sequenced in a study of blood T cell repertoires in COVID-19. Generated by immunoSEQ multiplex PCR, the TCRdb table keeps only in-frame clones and is missing some. Of about 200,000 clones listed, roughly 89% are singletons. Sequencing was performed on peripheral blood. All receptors derive from a man between 25 and 39 years old who had recovered from COVID-19.

This clone was counted a few times. This rearrangement joins TRBV19 to TRBJ2-1; 9 nucleotides match TRBD2. The germline V gene has CDR1 LNHDA and CDR2 SQIVND (reference sequence). The CDR3 length is 16 residues. With 7 bases clipped from V and 9 bases from J, the junction kept 16 bases outside the gene matches. The CDR3: CASTGGLAGLGGEQFF. In DNA form, the CDR3 reads TGTGCCAGTACCGGAGGGCTAGCGGGGTTAGGCGGTGAGCAGTTCTTC. The variable domain in full, completed from reference TRBV19 and TRBJ2-1, reads DGGITQSPKYLFRKEGQNVTLSCEQNLNHDAMYWYRQDPGQGLRLIYYSQIVNDFQKGDIAEGYSVSREKKESFPLTVTSAQKNPTAFYLCASTGGLAGLGGEQFFGPGTRLTVL.

This chain uses TRBV5-1 with TRBJ2-6, with D tentatively TRBD1 (5 bases). This CDR3 is 17 amino acids long. From germline, CDR1 is SGHRS and CDR2 YFSETQ. V was pared by 3 bases and J by 4 bases, with 17 bases between. CDR3 in DNA: TGCGCCAGCAGCTCGACACCAGGGTCGCAAGGGGCCAACGTCCTGACTTTC. It translates to CASSSTPGSQGANVLTF.

CDR3 sequence reads: CASSRQGVAGNTIYF. The CDR3 nucleotides are TGTGCCAGCAGTAGACAGGGGGTGGCTGGAAACACCATATATTTT. This sequence joins TRBV6-5 and TRBJ1-3, with 9 nucleotides matching TRBD1. The CDR3 has 15 amino acids. The germline V gene encodes CDR1 MNHEY and CDR2 SVGAGI. J lost 2 bases, V lost 5 bases, and 4 bases had no gene match.

V and J are TRBV29-1 and TRBJ2-2; 8 nucleotides align to TRBD2. Trimming at V came to 8 bases and at J to 5 bases, leaving 10 bases not matched to a gene. The CDR3 has 14 residues. CDR1 SQVTM and CDR2 ANQGSEA come from the germline V gene. CDR3 sequence reads: CSFRRSGGTGELFF. CDR3 nucleotides: TGCAGCTTTCGACGGTCGGGGGGGACCGGGGAGCTGTTTTTT.

The chain couples TRBV7-2 to TRBJ1-3; D is perhaps TRBD1 (5 bases). Between the trimmed V and J ends, which lost 4 bases and 2 bases, there was a span of 18 bases. This CDR3 is built from 17 residues. CDR1 is SGHTA and CDR2 is FQGNSA in the germline V gene. The CDR3 loop is CASSSAPTRATGNTIYF. As DNA, the CDR3 is TGTGCCAGCAGCTCCGCACCCACCAGGGCAACTGGAAACACCATATATTTT. The full variable domain, completed using reference TRBV7-2 and TRBJ1-3, is GAGVSQSPSNKVTEKGKDVELRCDPISGHTALYWYRQSLGQGLEFLIYFQGNSAPDKSGLPSDRFSAERTGGSVSTLTIQRTQQEDSAVYLCASSSAPTRATGNTIYFGEGSWLTVV.

The chain couples TRBV6-5 to TRBJ2-7; 8 bases line up with TRBD1. Germline trimming cut 5 bases from V and 0 bases from J; bases unmatched to any gene: 6. The CDR3 contains 15 residues. Germline V CDR1 and CDR2: MNHEY, SVGAGI. The CDR3 loop reads CASSTWTGFSYEQYF. CDR3 bases: TGTGCCAGCAGTACGTGGACAGGGTTCTCCTACGAGCAGTACTTC.

The V call is TRBV4-1, the J call TRBJ1-1; 7 bases agree with TRBD1. Germline V lookup: CDR1 MGHRA, CDR2 YSYEKL. This CDR3 is built from 14 residues. V dropped 5 bases and J dropped 3; count of bases not matched to a gene: 6. CDR3 protein: CASSFNRGYTEAFF. CDR3 coding DNA: TGCGCCAGCAGCTTCAACAGGGGCTACACTGAAGCTTTCTTT.

The rearrangement joins TRBV5-1 to TRBJ1-4; tentative D call: TRBD1 (6 bases). The germline gives CDR1 SGHRS, CDR2 YFSETQ. The CDR3 totals 16 residues. The V and J ends lost 0 bases and 7 bases respectively, with 16 bases between them. The CDR3 region has the DNA TGCGCCAGCAGCTTGGGTGTCGCAGGGGCGGGTGAAAAACTGTTTTTT. Its translation: CASSLGVAGAGEKLFF.

The rearrangement joins TRBV3-1 (or the pseudogene TRBV3-2) to TRBJ1-5; weak D call: TRBD1 (6 bases). Germline values: CDR1 LGHDT, CDR2 YNNKEL (reference sequence). The V and J ends lost 3 bases and 5 bases respectively, with 17 bases between them. This CDR3 has 16 residues. CDR3 in DNA: TGTGCCAGCAGCCAGGGGTTCGGGGGGGCGGATCAGCCCCAGCATTTT. As protein: CASSQGFGGADQPQHF.